These T cell receptor beta chains were read from a single sample in a study of blood T cell repertoires in COVID-19. Profiled with immunoSEQ multiplex PCR; TCRdb holds only in-frame clones, not every one. The repertoire holds fewer than 300,000 clones, more than 85% seen once, with under 3% in the top ten. Material: peripheral blood. The receptors derive from a person in their late teens or twenties with COVID-19, enrolled during active disease. CDR3s include the opening cysteine and the closing phenylalanine or tryptophan. A D gene is named only where the DNA matches it firmly. The listing skips clone size in some rows; elsewhere it reads once, few, many or a size class.

TRBJ2-1 . TRBV4-1 . CASSRTGGEQFF TGCGCCAGCAGCCGCACAGGAGGGGAGCAGTTCTTC
TRBJ1-1 . TRBV6-6 . CASSYSGWNTEAFF TGTGCCAGCAGTTATTCGGGGTGGAACACTGAAGCTTTCTTT
TRBJ1-2 . TRBV5-1 . CASSLGLTVWYGYTF TGCGCCAGCAGCTTGGGACTGACCGTGTGGTATGGCTACACCTTC
TRBJ2-1 . TRBV6-6 . CASMTRRGKIEQFF TGTGCCAGCATGACTAGACGGGGTAAAATTGAGCAGTTCTTC
TRBJ2-2 . TRBV19 . CASSRKGDTGELFF TGTGCCAGTAGTCGAAAGGGGGACACCGGGGAGCTGTTTTTT
TRBJ2-3 . TRBV10-3 TRBD2 CAISVAGGTTDTQYF TGTGCCATCAGCGTAGCGGGAGGCACCACAGATACGCAGTATTTT
TRBJ2-3 . TRBV6-1 TRBD1 CASSDWPGTDYTDTQYF TGTGCCAGCAGTGATTGGCCCGGGACAGACTACACAGATACGCAGTATTTT
TRBJ2-1 . TRBV30 . CAWEGVNEQFF TGTGCCTGGGAGGGGGTCAATGAGCAGTTCTTC
TRBJ1-3 once TRBV19 . CASSVPRTEAGNTIYF TGTGCCAGTTCGGTTCCTAGGACTGAGGCTGGAAACACCATATATTTT
TRBJ1-3 . TRBV4-2 . CASSQDPVQGNTIYF TGTGCCAGCAGCCAAGACCCCGTGCAGGGAAACACCATATATTTT
TRBJ2-3 . TRBV5-4 TRBD1 CASRAGTGGLSISDTQYF TGTGCCAGCAGAGCCGGGACAGGGGGCTTGAGTATATCAGATACGCAGTATTTT
TRBJ2-7 . TRBV5-5 TRBD2 CASSATSGSIYEQYF TGTGCCAGCAGCGCCACTAGCGGGAGTATATACGAGCAGTACTTC
TRBJ2-3 . TRBV25-1 . CASSDPSLHTLNTDTQYF TGTGCCAGCAGTGATCCCTCCCTCCACACGCTGAACACAGATACGCAGTATTTT
TRBJ2-2 . TRBV24-1 TRBD2 CATSDFPYLAGVHTGELFF TGTGCCACCAGTGATTTCCCCTATTTAGCGGGAGTACACACCGGGGAGCTGTTTTTT
TRBJ2-3 . TRBV2 TRBD2 CASSERGTSADTQYF TGTGCCAGCAGTGAAAGGGGGACTAGTGCAGATACGCAGTATTTT
TRBJ2-7 . TRBV6-5 . CASRRDNSYEQYF TGTGCCAGCAGAAGGGACAACTCCTACGAGCAGTACTTC
TRBJ2-3 . TRBV5-5 TRBD2 CASSFTSGDTQYF TGTGCCAGCAGCTTTACTAGCGGAGATACGCAGTATTTT
TRBJ2-3 . TRBV7-6 . CASSLAHTDTQYF TGTGCCAGCAGCTTAGCTCACACAGATACGCAGTATTTT
TRBJ1-6 . TRBV2 . CASAGQGNNSPLHF TGTGCCAGCGCAGGGCAGGGGAATAATTCACCCCTCCACTTT
TRBJ2-7 once TRBV10-2 TRBD2 CASSGVAGLAANYGGEQYF TGCGCCAGCAGTGGCGTGGCGGGGCTAGCGGCTAATTACGGGGGCGAGCAGTACTTC
TRBJ2-2 . TRBV5-1 TRBD2 CASSEGGPGELFF TGCGCCAGCAGCGAGGGAGGGCCCGGGGAGCTGTTTTTT
TRBJ1-3 . TRBV19 . CASSIVTGGNTIYF TGTGCCAGTAGTATAGTGACGGGAGGAAACACCATATATTTT
TRBJ1-4 . TRBV4-1 . CASSQGVAAGEKLFF TGCGCCAGCAGCCAAGGGGTGGCGGCGGGAGAAAAACTGTTTTTT
TRBJ2-3 . TRBV5-6 . CASSLGLGDTQYF TGTGCCAGCAGCCTGGGCCTCGGAGATACGCAGTATTTT